This T cell receptor beta chain comes out of a study of T cells after yellow fever vaccination. 5'RACE template switching added a universal primer site and UMIs to TCR cDNA. TCRdb used MiXCR to reprocess the 5' RACE reads, holding one entry per CDR3 protein. The data contain about 630,000 distinct CDR3 sequences, roughly 12% of them singletons. Overall study results and limits: A weaker secondary response peaked on day 5, the primary on day 15. Clones that expanded after primary vaccination mostly reappeared after the booster (96% CD4, about 91% CD8).

This clonotype has only a few counts. Antigen: not known. The sequencing used PBMCs, collected on the day of the yellow fever booster vaccination. The sequence derives from a man younger than 45 who received the YFV17D yellow fever vaccine.

CDR3 in amino acids: CAAGRANEQFF. CDR3 nucleotides: TGTGCAGCGGGGAGGGCCAATGAGCAGTTCTTC. The chain combines TRBV7-9 with TRBJ2-1; 7 bases agree with TRBD2. This CDR3 comprises 11 residues. Germline V gene sequence: CDR1 SEHNR, CDR2 FQNEAQ (reference sequence).